This entry describes one T cell receptor (beta chain). What it binds is unknown. This sample is drawn from a study of T-cell memory formation after mild COVID-19. Findings and caveats of the study: The authors did not confirm SARS-CoV-2 specificity of second-wave clones peaking day 37.

The CDR3 runs 12 residues. Trimming removed 7 bases from V and 1 base from J, with 10 bases in between. From germline, CDR1 is SQVTM and CDR2 ANQGSEA. Each CDR3 protein gets one entry after TCRdb re-called the 5' RACE reads with MiXCR. Among more than 450,000 distinct CDR3 sequences listed, 15% to 20% were seen once. V is TRBV29-1 and J is TRBJ1-1; TRBD1 might be the D (5 bases). The sequencing input was PBMCs or a T cell subset sorted from them (not recorded which). This TCR derives from an adult woman who had mild COVID-19 (a few samples of this study predate the infection). Cell type and time point are not known. CDR3 nucleotide sequence: TGCAGCGCCGGGACTCAGAACACTGAAGCTTTCTTT. This gives the protein CSAGTQNTEAFF.